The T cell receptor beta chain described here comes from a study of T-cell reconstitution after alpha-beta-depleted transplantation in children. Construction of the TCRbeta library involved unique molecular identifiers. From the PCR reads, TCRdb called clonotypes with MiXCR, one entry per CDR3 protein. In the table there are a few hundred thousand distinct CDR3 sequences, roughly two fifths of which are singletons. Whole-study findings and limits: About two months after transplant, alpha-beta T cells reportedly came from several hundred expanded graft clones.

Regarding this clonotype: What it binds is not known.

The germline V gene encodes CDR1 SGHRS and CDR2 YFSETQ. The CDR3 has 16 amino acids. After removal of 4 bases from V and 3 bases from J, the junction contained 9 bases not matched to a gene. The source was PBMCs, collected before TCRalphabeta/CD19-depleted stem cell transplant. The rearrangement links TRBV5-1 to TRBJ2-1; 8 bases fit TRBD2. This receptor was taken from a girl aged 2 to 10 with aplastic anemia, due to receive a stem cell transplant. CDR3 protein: CASSEGTRRDYNEQFF. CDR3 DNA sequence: TGCGCCAGCAGCGAGGGGACTAGAAGGGACTACAATGAGCAGTTCTTC.